The sequence of this T cell receptor beta chain was determined in a study of T cells of healthy individuals. This clonotype has ten or more counts. Germline assignment: CDR1 SGHNT and CDR2 YYREEE (reference sequence). V was clipped by 0 bases and J by 0 bases, with 13 bases between them. CDR3 size: 17 residues. Each CDR3 protein gets one entry after TCRdb re-called the 5' RACE reads with MiXCR. Of 40,000 to 45,000 distinct CDR3 sequences listed, approximately 4.5% are singletons. This rearrangement joins TRBV5-4 to TRBJ2-1, with D unresolved. The clonotype was recovered from a human donor in good health. In nucleotides, the CDR3 is TGTGCCAGCAGCTTGGGTCCTCAGAGGAGCTCCTACAATGAGCAGTTCTTC. It is translated as CASSLGPQRSSYNEQFF.